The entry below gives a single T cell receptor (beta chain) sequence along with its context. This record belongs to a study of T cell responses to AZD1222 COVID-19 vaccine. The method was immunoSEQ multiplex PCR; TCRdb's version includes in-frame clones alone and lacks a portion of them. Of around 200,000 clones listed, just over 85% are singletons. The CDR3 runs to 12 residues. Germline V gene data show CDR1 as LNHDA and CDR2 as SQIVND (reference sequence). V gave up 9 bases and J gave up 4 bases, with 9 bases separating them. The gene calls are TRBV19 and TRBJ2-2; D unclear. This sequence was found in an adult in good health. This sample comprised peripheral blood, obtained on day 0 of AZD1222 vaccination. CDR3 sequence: CASVFVTGELFF. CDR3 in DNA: TGTGCCAGCGTATTTGTCACCGGGGAGCTGTTTTTT.